These 15 T cell receptor beta chains share one sample of origin, sequenced in a study of a mutant IDH1 vaccine in newly diagnosed glioma. This sample's time point: week 5, during vaccination. In every dose of vaccine, 300 ug of mutant IDH1 20-mer peptide was given alongside topical imiquimod. Here immunoSEQ multiplex PCR was the method, and the copy in TCRdb shows in-frame clones only, minus some. The data show approximately 61,000 clones, with about 86% seen just once and approximately 7.4% held by the top ten. No antigen is known for these receptors. Specimen: PBMCs, collected from a glioma patient whose treatment included an IDH1 peptide vaccine. Receptor source: a woman in her 50s with glioma.

This chain uses TRBV5-8 with TRBJ1-5; possible D gene TRBD1, 5 bases. This CDR3 has 16 amino acids. V gave up 1 base and J gave up 2 bases, with 13 bases separating them. Germline lookup yields CDR1 SGHTS and CDR2 YDEGEE. The CDR3 DNA is TGTGCCAGCAGCTTGATATTCGGGGGAGGCAATCAGCCCCAGCATTTT. This codes for CASSLIFGGGNQPQHF.

This chain joins TRBV5-1 and TRBJ2-1; TRBD1 matches at 10 bases. Germline CDR1 and CDR2: SGHRS and YFSETQ. Losses at the gene ends were 1 base for V and 1 base for J; bases not matched to a gene: 2. The CDR3 is 16 amino acids. The CDR3 DNA follows: TGCGCCAGCAGCTTGCTGGGACAGGGGTCCTACAATGAGCAGTTCTTC. It encodes CASSLLGQGSYNEQFF.

This chain connects TRBV29-1 to TRBJ1-5, with 7 bases fitting TRBD1. CDR1 and CDR2 (germline): SQVTM, ANQGSEA. CDR3 length: 13 amino acids. Germline trimming cut 7 bases from V and 2 bases from J; bases unmatched to any gene: 5. CDR3 region: CSASTGGNQPQHF. CDR3 coding DNA: TGCAGCGCCTCAACAGGGGGCAATCAGCCCCAGCATTTT. Full variable domain (outside the CDR3, taken from reference TRBV29-1 and TRBJ1-5): SAVISQKPSRDICQRGTSLTIQCQVDSQVTMMFWYRQQPGQSLTLIATANQGSEATYESGFVIDKFPISRPNLTFSTLTVSNMSPEDSSIYLCSASTGGNQPQHFGDGTRLSIL.

This clone was detected only once. The genes are TRBV5-1 and TRBJ2-5; a weak D match, TRBD1 (6 bases). Trimming stripped 4 bases from V and 2 bases from J, with 9 bases between. Germline CDR1 is SGHRS and CDR2 is YFSETQ. The CDR3 runs 13 residues. This CDR3 is CASSPGAQETQYF. The CDR3, as DNA: TGCGCCAGCAGCCCAGGGGCGCAAGAGACCCAGTACTTC.

This chain joins TRBV7-8 and TRBJ2-5; 7 nucleotides line up with TRBD2. The CDR3 is 14 residues long. Germline V gene lookup returns CDR1 SGHVS and CDR2 FQNEAQ. V lost 0 bases, J lost 10 bases, and 8 bases stayed unmatched. The CDR3 is CASSLATLRGVQYF. The CDR3 DNA is TGTGCCAGCAGCTTAGCGACACTCCGGGGGGTCCAGTACTTC. Based on the CDR3 plus reference TRBV7-8 and TRBJ2-5, the full variable domain is GAGVSQSPRYKVAKRGQDVALRCDPISGHVSLFWYQQALGQGPEFLTYFQNEAQLDKSGLPSDRFFAERPEGSVSTLKIQRTQQEDSAVYLCASSLATLRGVQYFGPGTRLLVL.

The genes are TRBV7-8 and TRBJ2-7; D is uncertain. V shed 1 base and J shed 6 bases, with 7 bases lying between them. The CDR3 is 12 amino acids. CDR1 is SGHVS and CDR2 is FQNEAQ in the germline V gene. The CDR3 DNA reads as TGTGCCAGCAGCTTAGTCCTTGCCGAGCAGTACTTC. Translated, it gives CASSLVLAEQYF.

The gene calls are TRBV5-1 and TRBJ2-1, with 10 bases aligning to TRBD2. This CDR3 comprises 15 residues. Germline CDR1 reads SGHRS; CDR2 reads YFSETQ. V lost 4 bases, J lost 5 bases, and 6 bases stayed unmatched. In DNA form, the CDR3 reads TGCGCCAGCAGCCTCAGCGGGGGGGCACACAATGAGCAGTTCTTC. Its protein is CASSLSGGAHNEQFF.

This rearrangement joins TRBV28 to TRBJ1-1, with D possibly matching TRBD1 (6 bases). The length of the CDR3 is 14 residues. Per the germline V gene, CDR1 is MDHEN and CDR2 is SYDVKM. The germline V and J ends were trimmed by 6 bases and 7 bases, with 18 bases remaining between them. DNA of the CDR3: TGTGCCAGCAGCCTAGGTCAGGGGAGACATGAAGCTTTCTTT. Amino acid sequence: CASSLGQGRHEAFF.

The genes are TRBV5-1 and TRBJ1-1, with 11 bases aligning to TRBD1. CDR1 and CDR2 from the germline V gene are SGHRS and YFSETQ. This CDR3 has 14 amino acids. The V gene end was trimmed by 4 bases and the J gene end by 4 bases; junction bases not matched to a gene: 3. CDR3 coding DNA: TGCGCCAGCAGCCCCGGGACAGGGGGCACTGAAGCTTTCTTT. Residues: CASSPGTGGTEAFF.

V gene TRBV5-8 combines with J gene TRBJ1-5, with D hard to call. In germline, CDR1 is SGHTS, CDR2 YDEGEE. V lost 0 bases to trimming and J lost 0 bases, with 10 bases between them. The CDR3 is 16 amino acids. CDR3 protein: CASSLGRRYSNQPQHF. The DNA of the CDR3 is TGTGCCAGCAGCTTGGGGAGAAGATATAGCAATCAGCCCCAGCATTTT. The full variable domain, in which reference TRBV5-8 and TRBJ1-5 provide the parts outside the CDR3, is EAGVTQSPTHLIKTRGQQATLRCSPISGHTSVYWYQQALGLGLQFLLWYDEGEERNRGNFPPRFSGRQFPNYSSELNVNALELEDSALYLCASSLGRRYSNQPQHFGDGTRLSIL.

The rearrangement joins TRBV5-8 to TRBJ2-5; 8 nucleotides line up with TRBD1. CDR1 is SGHTS, CDR2 YDEGEE, per germline. The CDR3 is made up of 15 amino acids. The V gene end was trimmed by 3 bases and the J gene end by 4 bases; junction bases not matched to a gene: 8. The CDR3 DNA follows: TGTGCCAGCAGCTCGAAGCAGGGGGCGGGAGAGACCCAGTACTTC. Translation gives CASSSKQGAGETQYF.

The chain employs TRBV5-5 and TRBJ1-4; possible D gene TRBD1, 5 bases. CDR3 length equals 15 residues. Trimming stripped 0 bases from V and 8 bases from J, with 14 bases between. In germline, CDR1 is SGHKS, CDR2 YYEKEE (reference sequence). The CDR3 loop reads CASSLVAGEQEKLFF. CDR3 in DNA: TGTGCCAGCAGCTTGGTTGCGGGGGAACAGGAAAAACTGTTTTTT.

The gene calls are TRBV14 and TRBJ2-1, with 8 positions matching TRBD1. Germline lookup yields CDR1 SGHDN and CDR2 FVKESK. The CDR3 is made up of 16 amino acids. V shed 4 bases, J shed 8 bases, and the junction held 13 bases outside the gene matches. The CDR3 sequence is CASSPLVGQGWDEQFF. CDR3 sequence (DNA): TGTGCCAGCAGCCCCCTGGTCGGACAGGGTTGGGATGAGCAGTTCTTC.

The chain is built from TRBV12-5 and TRBJ1-5; 7 nucleotides align to TRBD1. Germline lookup yields CDR1 LGHNT and CDR2 FRNRAP. This CDR3 is built from 14 residues. With 4 bases clipped from V and 3 bases from J, the junction kept 3 bases outside the gene matches. CDR3 sequence: CASGYGQDNQPQHF. The CDR3 DNA is TGTGCTAGTGGTTACGGACAGGACAATCAGCCCCAGCATTTT.

The chain is built from TRBV18 and TRBJ1-5; D is undetermined. Germline CDR1 KGHSH, CDR2 LQKENI. The CDR3 is 17 amino acids. Trimming cost V 2 bases and J 2 bases, with 16 bases left between them. The CDR3 DNA reads TGTGCCAGCTCACCATCCCGGGGAGGAGATGGCAATCAGCCCCAGCATTTT. This codes for CASSPSRGGDGNQPQHF.